This passage covers 10 T cell receptor beta chains from one sample sequenced in a study of T cells in Graves' hyperthyroidism and ophthalmopathy. TCR beta CDR3 regions were amplified from RNA transcripts. When the TCR CDR3 underwent first-round RT-PCR, the HTBI primer set was used. TCRdb recomputed calls from the multiplex PCR reads with MiXCR, one row per CDR3 protein. This table holds around 350,000 distinct CDR3 sequences, about a fifth found once. Sequenced sample: blood. All receptors derive from a woman between 18 and 29 years old with Graves' hyperthyroidism.

This clonotype was seen at least ten times. The gene calls are TRBV19 and TRBJ2-2; D remains unclear. The V and J ends lost 9 bases and 4 bases respectively, with 18 bases between them. CDR1 and CDR2 (germline): LNHDA, SQIVND (reference sequence). The CDR3 length is 15 residues. For the CDR3, the DNA is TGTGCCAGCACCCCGTTGAGCCAATTCACCGGGGAGCTGTTTTTT. Translating it yields CASTPLSQFTGELFF. Together with reference TRBV19 and TRBJ2-2, the CDR3 gives the full variable domain: DGGITQSPKYLFRKEGQNVTLSCEQNLNHDAMYWYRQDPGQGLRLIYYSQIVNDFQKGDIAEGYSVSREKKESFPLTVTSAQKNPTAFYLCASTPLSQFTGELFFGEGSRLTVL.

This clonotype was seen only a few times. The V gene is TRBV7-9, the J gene TRBJ2-7; the match to TRBD1 covers 8 bases. Germline V gene lookup returns CDR1 SEHNR and CDR2 FQNEAQ (reference sequence). V was clipped by 4 bases and J by 4 bases; unmatched bases: 12. The CDR3 extends over 16 amino acids. In DNA form, the CDR3 reads TGTGCCAGCAGCTCGCGACAGGGGACCCTGGGGTACGAGCAGTACTTC. Its translation: CASSSRQGTLGYEQYF.

The V gene is TRBV27, the J gene TRBJ2-4, with a weak D call TRBD2 (5 bases). The CDR3 spans 16 residues. Germline values: CDR1 MNHEY, CDR2 SMNVEV (reference sequence). V lost 1 base and J lost 0, with 10 bases in between. CDR3 region: CASSLLGSLAKNIQYF. DNA of the CDR3: TGTGCCAGCAGTTTATTGGGGAGTCTAGCCAAAAACATTCAGTACTTC.

In its sample, this clonotype was seen many times. J is TRBJ2-2 and V is TRBV28; no reliable D call. The CDR3 has 13 amino acids. The V gene's germline CDR1 is MDHEN and CDR2 SYDVKM. V lost 2 bases to trimming and J lost 6 bases, with 7 bases between them. The CDR3 DNA reads as TGTGCCAGCAGTTTAAGGGTGGCCGGGGAGCTGTTTTTT. Translated, it gives CASSLRVAGELFF.

In DNA, the CDR3 is TGCGCCAGCAGCCATAAGGGGGCTTATCAGCCCCAGCATTTT. Translated, it gives CASSHKGAYQPQHF. The V gene is TRBV5-1, the J gene TRBJ1-5; TRBD1 aligns across 7 bases. Looked up from germline, CDR1 is SGHRS and CDR2 is YFSETQ. The length of the CDR3 is 14 residues. J was trimmed by 5 bases and V by 4 bases; bases with no gene match: 6.

This clonotype was detected ten times or more. This rearrangement joins TRBV7-9 to TRBJ2-7; D is ambiguous. This CDR3 is built from 12 residues. Germline V lookup: CDR1 SEHNR, CDR2 FQNEAQ (reference sequence). Trimming shortened V by 4 bases and J by 6 bases, and 10 bases separated the two germline ends. DNA for the CDR3: TGTGCCAGCAGCTCCCTTTTCGCCGAGCAGTACTTC. This encodes CASSSLFAEQYF.

This clonotype was found many times. The chain joins TRBV30 to TRBJ2-7, with 9 bases that match TRBD1. This CDR3 spans 16 amino acids. Germline V CDR1 and CDR2: GTSNPN, SVGIG (reference sequence). Germline trimming cut 3 bases from V and 4 bases from J; bases unmatched to any gene: 13. The CDR3 region is CAWRALRDREFYEQYF. The CDR3 bases are TGTGCCTGGAGAGCCCTGAGGGACAGGGAATTTTACGAGCAGTACTTC.

This chain uses TRBV6-1 with TRBJ1-1; 10 nucleotides agree with TRBD1. The germline gives CDR1 MNHNS, CDR2 SASEGT. The ends lost 5 bases at V and 6 bases at J; junction bases unmatched: 12. CDR3 size: 16 residues. The CDR3 here is CASSKGQGVFRPEAFF. The CDR3, as DNA: TGTGCCAGCAGTAAAGGACAGGGGGTCTTTCGTCCTGAAGCTTTCTTT.

This clonotype was picked up many times. The rearrangement uses TRBV13 and TRBJ1-5, with 10 bases fitting TRBD1. This CDR3 has 15 amino acids. Per the germline V gene, CDR1 is PRHDT and CDR2 is FYEKMQ (reference sequence). V was pared by 4 bases and J by 5 bases, with 5 bases of the junction left unmatched. The CDR3 loop reads CASSSGTGVYQPQHF. Here the CDR3 DNA reads TGTGCCAGCAGCTCCGGGACAGGGGTTTATCAGCCCCAGCATTTT.

This clonotype was found a few times. This chain joins TRBV4-1 and TRBJ1-2; D perhaps matches TRBD1 (6 bases). CDR3 length: 14 amino acids. Germline V gives CDR1 MGHRA, CDR2 YSYEKL. Trimming pared 4 bases from V and 1 base from J, leaving 10 bases between. The CDR3 coding sequence is TGCGCCAGCAGCCTCGGGACATTTAACTATGGCTACACCTTC. Encoded protein: CASSLGTFNYGYTF.